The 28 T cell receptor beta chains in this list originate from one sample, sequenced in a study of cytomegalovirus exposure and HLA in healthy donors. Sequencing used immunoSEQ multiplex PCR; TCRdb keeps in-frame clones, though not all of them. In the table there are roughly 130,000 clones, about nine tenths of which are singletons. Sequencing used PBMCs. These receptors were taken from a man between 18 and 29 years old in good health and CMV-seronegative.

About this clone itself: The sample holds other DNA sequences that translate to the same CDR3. The CDR3 nucleotides read TGCGCCAGCAGCTTGCAGGGGCCGAACACCGGGGAGCTGTTTTTT. It yields the protein CASSLQGPNTGELFF. This rearrangement joins TRBV5-1 to TRBJ2-2, with D tentatively TRBD1 (6 bases). The germline V gene has CDR1 SGHRS and CDR2 YFSETQ. The CDR3 sequence is 15 residues long. V was pared by 1 base and J by 0 bases, with 7 bases between.

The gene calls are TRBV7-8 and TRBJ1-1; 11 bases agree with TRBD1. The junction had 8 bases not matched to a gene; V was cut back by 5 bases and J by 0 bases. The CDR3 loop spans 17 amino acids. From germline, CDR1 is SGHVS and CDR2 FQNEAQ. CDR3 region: CASSPGQGATLNTEAFF. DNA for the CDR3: TGTGCCAGCAGCCCTGGACAGGGGGCCACTCTGAACACTGAAGCTTTCTTT.

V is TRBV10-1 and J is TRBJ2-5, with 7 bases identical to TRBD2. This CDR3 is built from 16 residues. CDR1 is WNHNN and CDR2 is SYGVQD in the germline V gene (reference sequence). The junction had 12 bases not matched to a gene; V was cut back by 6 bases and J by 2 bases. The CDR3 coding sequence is TGCGCCAGCAGCTCCCGCCGCGGGGGTGGTCAAGAGACCCAGTACTTC. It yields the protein CASSSRRGGGQETQYF.

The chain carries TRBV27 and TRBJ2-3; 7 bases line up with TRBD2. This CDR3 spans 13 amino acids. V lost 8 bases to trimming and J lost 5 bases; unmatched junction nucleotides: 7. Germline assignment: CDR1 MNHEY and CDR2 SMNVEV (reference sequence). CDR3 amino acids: CASSHGEGDTQYF. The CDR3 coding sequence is TGTGCCAGCTCACACGGGGAGGGAGATACGCAGTATTTT.

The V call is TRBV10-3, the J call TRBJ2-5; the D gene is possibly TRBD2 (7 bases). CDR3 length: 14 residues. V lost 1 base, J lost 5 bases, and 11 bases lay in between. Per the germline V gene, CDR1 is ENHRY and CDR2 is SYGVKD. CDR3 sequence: CAISEWGGLETQYF. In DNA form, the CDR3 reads TGTGCCATCAGTGAGTGGGGGGGGCTGGAGACCCAGTACTTC.

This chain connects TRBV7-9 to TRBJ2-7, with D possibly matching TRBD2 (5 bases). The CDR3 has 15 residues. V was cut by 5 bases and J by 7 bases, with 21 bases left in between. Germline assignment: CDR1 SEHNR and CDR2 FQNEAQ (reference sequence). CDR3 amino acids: CASSPRGNERREQYF. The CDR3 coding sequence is TGTGCCAGCAGCCCTCGAGGGAATGAGAGGCGGGAGCAGTACTTC.

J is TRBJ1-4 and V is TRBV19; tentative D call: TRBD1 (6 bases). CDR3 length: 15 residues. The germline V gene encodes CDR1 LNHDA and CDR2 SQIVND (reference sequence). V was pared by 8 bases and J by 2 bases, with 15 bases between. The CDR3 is CASGQQGSTNEKLFF. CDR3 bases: TGTGCCAGTGGCCAACAGGGATCGACTAATGAAAAACTGTTTTTT.

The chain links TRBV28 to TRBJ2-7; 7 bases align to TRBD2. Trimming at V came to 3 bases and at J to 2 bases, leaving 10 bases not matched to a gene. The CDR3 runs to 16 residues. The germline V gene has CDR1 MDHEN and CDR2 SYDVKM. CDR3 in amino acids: CASSLGGSSGTYEQYF. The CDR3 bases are TGTGCCAGCAGTTTGGGGGGGTCCTCCGGAACCTACGAGCAGTACTTC.

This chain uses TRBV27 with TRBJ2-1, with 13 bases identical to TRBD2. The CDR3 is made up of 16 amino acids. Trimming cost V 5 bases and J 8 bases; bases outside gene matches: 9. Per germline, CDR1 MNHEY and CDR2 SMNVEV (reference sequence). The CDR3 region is CASSDGTSGVWDEQFF. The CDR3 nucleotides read TGTGCCAGCAGTGATGGGACTAGCGGGGTTTGGGATGAGCAGTTCTTC.

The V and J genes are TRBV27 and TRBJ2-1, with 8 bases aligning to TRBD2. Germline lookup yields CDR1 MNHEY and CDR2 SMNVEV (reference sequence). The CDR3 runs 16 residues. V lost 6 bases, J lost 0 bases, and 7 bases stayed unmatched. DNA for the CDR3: TGTGCCAGCAGCGCACAACGGGGGGGCTCCTACAATGAGCAGTTCTTC. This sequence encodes CASSAQRGGSYNEQFF.

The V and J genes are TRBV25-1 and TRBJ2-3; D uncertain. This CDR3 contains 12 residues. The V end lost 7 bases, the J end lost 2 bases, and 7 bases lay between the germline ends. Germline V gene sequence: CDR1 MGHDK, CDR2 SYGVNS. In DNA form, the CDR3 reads TGTGCCAGCACGTCTACCACAGATACGCAGTATTTT. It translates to CASTSTTDTQYF.

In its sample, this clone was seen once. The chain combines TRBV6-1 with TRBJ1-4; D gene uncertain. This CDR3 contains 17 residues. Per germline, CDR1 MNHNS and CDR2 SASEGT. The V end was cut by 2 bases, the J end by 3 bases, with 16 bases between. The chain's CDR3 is CASSEKEGRGANEKLFF. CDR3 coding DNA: TGTGCCAGCAGTGAAAAGGAGGGCCGGGGAGCTAATGAAAAACTGTTTTTT.

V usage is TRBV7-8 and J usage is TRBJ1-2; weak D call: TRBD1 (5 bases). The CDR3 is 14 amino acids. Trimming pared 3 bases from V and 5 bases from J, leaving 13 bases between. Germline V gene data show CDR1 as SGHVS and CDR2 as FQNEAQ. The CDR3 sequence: CASSFGGGLYGYTF. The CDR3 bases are TGTGCCAGCAGCTTCGGGGGGGGACTTTATGGCTACACCTTC.

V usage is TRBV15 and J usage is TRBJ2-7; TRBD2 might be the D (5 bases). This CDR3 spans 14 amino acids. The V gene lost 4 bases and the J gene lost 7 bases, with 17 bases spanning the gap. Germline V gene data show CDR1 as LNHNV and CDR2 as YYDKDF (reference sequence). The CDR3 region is CATSIRTGSREQYF. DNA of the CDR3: TGTGCCACCAGCATCCGAACGGGATCCAGGGAGCAGTACTTC. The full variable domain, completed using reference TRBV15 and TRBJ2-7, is DAMVIQNPRYQVTQFGKPVTLSCSQTLNHNVMYWYQQKSSQAPKLLFHYYDKDFNNEADTPDNFQSRRPNTSFCFLDIRSPGLGDTAMYLCATSIRTGSREQYFGPGTRLTVT.

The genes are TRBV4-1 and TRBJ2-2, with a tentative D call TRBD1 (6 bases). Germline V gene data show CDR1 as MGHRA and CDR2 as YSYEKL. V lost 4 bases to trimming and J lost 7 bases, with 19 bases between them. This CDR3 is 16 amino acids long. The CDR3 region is CASSRPTTAGDGELFF. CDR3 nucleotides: TGCGCCAGCAGCCGTCCCACGACTGCAGGGGACGGGGAGCTGTTTTTT.

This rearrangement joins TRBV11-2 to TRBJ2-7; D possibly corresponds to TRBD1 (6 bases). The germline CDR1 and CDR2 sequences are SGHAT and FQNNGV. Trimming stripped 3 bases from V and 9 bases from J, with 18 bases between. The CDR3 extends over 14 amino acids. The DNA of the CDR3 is TGTGCCAGCAGCTTTACCAATGAACAGGGTTCGCAGTACTTC. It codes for CASSFTNEQGSQYF.

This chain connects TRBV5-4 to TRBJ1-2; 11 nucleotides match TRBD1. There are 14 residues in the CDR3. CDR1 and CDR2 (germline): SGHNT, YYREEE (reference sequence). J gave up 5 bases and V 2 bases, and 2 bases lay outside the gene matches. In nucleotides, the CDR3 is TGTGCCAGCAGCTTCGGGACAGGGGGGTATGGCTACACCTTC. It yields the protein CASSFGTGGYGYTF.

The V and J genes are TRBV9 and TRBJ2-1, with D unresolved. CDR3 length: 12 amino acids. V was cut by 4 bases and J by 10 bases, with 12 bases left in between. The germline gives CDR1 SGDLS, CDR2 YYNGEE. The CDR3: CASSSVPFEQFF. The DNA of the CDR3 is TGTGCCAGCAGCTCAGTCCCGTTCGAGCAGTTCTTC.

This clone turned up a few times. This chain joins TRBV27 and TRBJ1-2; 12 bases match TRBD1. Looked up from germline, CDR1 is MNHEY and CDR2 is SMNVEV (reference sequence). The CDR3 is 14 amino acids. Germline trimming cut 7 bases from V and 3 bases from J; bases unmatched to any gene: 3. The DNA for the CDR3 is TGTGCCAGCACCGGGACAGGGGGCCACTATGGCTACACCTTC. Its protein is CASTGTGGHYGYTF.

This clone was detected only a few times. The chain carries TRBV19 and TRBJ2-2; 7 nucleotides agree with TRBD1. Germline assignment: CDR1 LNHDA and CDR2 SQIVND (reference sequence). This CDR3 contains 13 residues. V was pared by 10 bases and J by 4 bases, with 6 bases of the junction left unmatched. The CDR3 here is CATSRGRTGELFF. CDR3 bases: TGTGCCACCAGTAGGGGGCGCACCGGGGAGCTGTTTTTT. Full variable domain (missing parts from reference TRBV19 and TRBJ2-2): DGGITQSPKYLFRKEGQNVTLSCEQNLNHDAMYWYRQDPGQGLRLIYYSQIVNDFQKGDIAEGYSVSREKKESFPLTVTSAQKNPTAFYLCATSRGRTGELFFGEGSRLTVL.

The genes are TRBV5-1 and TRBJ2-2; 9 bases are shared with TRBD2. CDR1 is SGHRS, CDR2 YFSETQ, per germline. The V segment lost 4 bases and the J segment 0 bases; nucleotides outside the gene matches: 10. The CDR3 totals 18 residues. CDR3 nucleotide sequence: TGCGCCAGCAGCCCGCCTAATGGCGGGAGGGCGAACACCGGGGAGCTGTTTTTT. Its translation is CASSPPNGGRANTGELFF.

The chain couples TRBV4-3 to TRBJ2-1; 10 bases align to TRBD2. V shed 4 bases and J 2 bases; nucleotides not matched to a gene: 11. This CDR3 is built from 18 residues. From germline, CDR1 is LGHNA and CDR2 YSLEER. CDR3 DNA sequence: TGCGCCAGCAGCCCCGGCACTTCTAGCGGGAGTGCCTACAATGAGCAGTTCTTC. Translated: CASSPGTSSGSAYNEQFF.

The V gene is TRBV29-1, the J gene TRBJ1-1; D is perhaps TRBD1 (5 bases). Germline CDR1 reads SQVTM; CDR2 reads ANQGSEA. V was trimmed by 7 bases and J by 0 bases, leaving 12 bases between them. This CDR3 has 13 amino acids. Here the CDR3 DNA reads TGCAGCGCTACGACAGCTATGAACACTGAAGCTTTCTTT. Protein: CSATTAMNTEAFF.

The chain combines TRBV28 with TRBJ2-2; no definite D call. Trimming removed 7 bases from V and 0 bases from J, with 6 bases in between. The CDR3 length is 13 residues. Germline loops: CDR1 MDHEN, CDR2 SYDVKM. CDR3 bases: TGTGCCAGCACCCCGGCGAACACCGGGGAGCTGTTTTTT. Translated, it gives CASTPANTGELFF.

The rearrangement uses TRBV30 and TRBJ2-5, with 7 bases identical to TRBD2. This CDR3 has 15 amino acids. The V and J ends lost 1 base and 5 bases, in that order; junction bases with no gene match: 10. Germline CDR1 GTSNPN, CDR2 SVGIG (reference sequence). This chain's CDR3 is CAWSASGPRMETQYF. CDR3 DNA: TGTGCCTGGAGTGCTAGCGGACCAAGGATGGAGACCCAGTACTTC.

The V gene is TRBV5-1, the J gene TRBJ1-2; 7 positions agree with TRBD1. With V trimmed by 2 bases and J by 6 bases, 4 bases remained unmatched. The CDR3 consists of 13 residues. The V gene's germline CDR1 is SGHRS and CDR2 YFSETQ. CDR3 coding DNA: TGCGCCAGCAGCTTTACAGGGGTCCATGGCTACACCTTC. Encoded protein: CASSFTGVHGYTF.

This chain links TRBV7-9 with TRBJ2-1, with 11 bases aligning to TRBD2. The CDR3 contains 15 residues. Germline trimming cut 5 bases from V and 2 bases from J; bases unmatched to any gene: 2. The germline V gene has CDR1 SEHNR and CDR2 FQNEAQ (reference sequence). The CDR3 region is CASSVSGRAYNEQFF. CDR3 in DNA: TGTGCCAGCAGCGTTAGCGGGAGGGCCTACAATGAGCAGTTCTTC.

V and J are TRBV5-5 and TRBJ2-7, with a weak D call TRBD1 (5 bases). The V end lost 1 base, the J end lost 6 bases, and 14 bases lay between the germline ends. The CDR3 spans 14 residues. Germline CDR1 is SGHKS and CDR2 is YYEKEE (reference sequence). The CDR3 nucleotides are TGTGCCAGCAGCTTGACTCCCAGGGTGAGCGAGCAGTACTTC. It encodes CASSLTPRVSEQYF.